Listed below are T cell receptor beta chains from one sample, sequenced in a study of human thymus T cells. Libraries were prepared by immunoSEQ multiplex PCR; TCRdb keeps only in-frame clonotypes and omits some of them. Of tens of thousands of clones in the sample, 90% to 95% were seen once. Material for sequencing was thymus tissue. The receptor source for this set is a girl in the first two years of life with a congenital heart defect but otherwise immunologically healthy. Each CDR3 is given with its conserved first and last residue. A D gene is named only where the DNA matches it firmly. Clone size is given for some rows only: seen once, a few or many times, or a class if the clone is expanded.

d_gene,abundance,j_gene,v_gene,CDR3aa,CDR3nt
TRBD1,.,TRBJ1-1,TRBV4-3,CASSQDGRDRDTEAFF,TGCGCCAGCAGCCAAGATGGGCGGGACAGGGACACTGAAGCTTTCTTT
TRBD2,.,TRBJ2-4,TRBV28,CASSLGIAGGENIQYF,TGTGCCAGCAGTTTAGGGATAGCGGGAGGGGAAAACATTCAGTACTTC
.,.,TRBJ1-2,TRBV4-1,CASSQYLHRFSYGYTF,TGCGCCAGCAGCCAATATCTACACAGGTTTAGCTATGGCTACACCTTC
TRBD2,.,TRBJ2-1,TRBV5-1,CASSLLPTSVDEQFF,TGCGCCAGCAGCTTGTTACCGACTAGCGTCGATGAGCAGTTCTTC
TRBD1,.,TRBJ2-7,TRBV7-6,CASGGTGSDYEQYF,TGTGCCAGCGGTGGGACAGGGTCGGACTACGAGCAGTACTTC
.,.,TRBJ2-3,TRBV6-6,CASSYSRLEGTDTQYF,TGTGCCAGCAGTTACTCGAGGCTAGAAGGGACAGATACGCAGTATTTT
.,.,TRBJ2-3,TRBV7-2,CASSASGRTDTQYF,TGTGCCAGCAGCGCAAGCGGGCGCACAGATACGCAGTATTTT
.,once,TRBJ1-1,TRBV4-2,CASSQAAGNTEAFF,TGTGCCAGCAGCCAAGCCGCAGGGAACACTGAAGCTTTCTTT
.,once,TRBJ1-2,TRBV6-4,CASSERGERGYTF,TGTGCCAGCAGTGAGCGGGGGGAGAGGGGCTACACCTTC
.,.,TRBJ2-2,TRBV30,CAWDAANTGELFF,TGTGCCTGGGACGCCGCGAACACCGGGGAGCTGTTTTTT
.,.,TRBJ2-1,TRBV14,CASSQVQQGYYNEQFF,TGTGCCAGCAGCCAAGTACAACAGGGATACTACAATGAGCAGTTCTTC
TRBD1,.,TRBJ2-1,TRBV28,CASRSRGNEQFF,TGTGCCAGCAGATCCAGGGGGAATGAGCAGTTCTTC
.,.,TRBJ2-2,TRBV28,CASSFGGGTGELFF,TGTGCCAGCAGTTTTGGAGGGGGCACCGGGGAGCTGTTTTTT
.,.,TRBJ2-7,TRBV4-2,CASSQGTLYEQYF,TGTGCCAGCAGCCAGGGGACTCTCTACGAGCAGTACTTC
.,.,TRBJ2-6,TRBV27,CASSIAHWLQSRANVLTF,TGTGCCAGCAGTATTGCGCACTGGCTACAAAGTCGGGCCAACGTCCTGACTTTC
.,once,TRBJ2-1,TRBV5-1,CASSLGLKQAGNEQFF,TGCGCCAGCAGCTTGGGATTAAAACAGGCTGGCAATGAGCAGTTCTTC
.,.,TRBJ1-1,TRBV4-1,CASSAEKNTEAFF,TGCGCCAGCAGCGCGGAAAAGAACACTGAAGCTTTCTTT
TRBD1,.,TRBJ1-1,TRBV7-9,CASSPDRVGTGYLNTEAFF,TGTGCCAGCAGCCCCGATCGGGTTGGGACAGGATATTTGAACACTGAAGCTTTCTTT
.,.,TRBJ2-3,TRBV10-3,CAISESSDSFSTDTQYF,TGTGCCATCAGTGAGTCTTCCGACAGTTTTAGCACAGATACGCAGTATTTT
.,.,TRBJ2-1,TRBV19,CASSGLFYNEQFF,TGTGCCAGTAGTGGGTTATTCTACAATGAGCAGTTCTTC
.,.,TRBJ2-5,TRBV7-3,CASSLGAEAGQETQYF,TGTGCCAGCAGCTTAGGGGCGGAGGCGGGGCAAGAGACCCAGTACTTC
.,.,TRBJ1-5,TRBV28,CASSLCWGGPANQPQHF,TGTGCCAGCAGTTTATGCTGGGGGGGGCCGGCTAATCAGCCCCAGCATTTT